A selection of T cell receptor beta chains follows, all from one sample in a study of cytomegalovirus exposure and HLA in healthy donors. The data were produced by immunoSEQ multiplex PCR, yet TCRdb's version contains in-frame clones alone and is incomplete. This sample carries some 130,000 clones, around 80% of them seen once, and the ten largest clones take around 2.2%. The sequencing sample was made of PBMCs. These receptors were taken from a man aged 30 to 39 in good health and CMV-seronegative. The CDR3 runs from the conserved cysteine through the conserved F or W. Each record gives: V gene, clone size, J gene, D gene, CDR3 protein, CDR3 DNA. D genes are given only for firm matches. Rows give clone size only sometimes, using once, few, many, or a class for an expanded clone.

v_call: TRBV6-5
clone_size: NA
j_call: TRBJ2-7
d_call: NA
cdr3_aa: CASSRRGTGVYEQYF
cdr3_nt: TGTGCCAGCAGCCGGAGGGGAACAGGGGTCTACGAGCAGTACTTC

v_call: TRBV7-9
clone_size: NA
j_call: TRBJ1-1
d_call: NA
cdr3_aa: CASSLRGAGGRGTEAFF
cdr3_nt: TGTGCCAGCAGCTTAAGGGGGGCGGGGGGCCGGGGTACTGAAGCTTTCTTT

v_call: TRBV4-3
clone_size: NA
j_call: TRBJ1-5
d_call: NA
cdr3_aa: CASSSPSRGGQPQHF
cdr3_nt: TGCGCCAGCAGCTCCCCCTCCAGGGGCGGCCAGCCCCAGCATTTT

v_call: TRBV7-8
clone_size: NA
j_call: TRBJ1-1
d_call: NA
cdr3_aa: CASSRGTDTEAFF
cdr3_nt: TGTGCCAGCAGCAGGGGGACGGATACTGAAGCTTTCTTT

v_call: TRBV11-2
clone_size: NA
j_call: TRBJ1-5
d_call: NA
cdr3_aa: CASSGTSNQPQHF
cdr3_nt: TGTGCCAGCAGCGGGACAAGCAATCAGCCCCAGCATTTT

v_call: TRBV30
clone_size: NA
j_call: TRBJ2-7
d_call: NA
cdr3_aa: CAWSGGQIPYEQYF
cdr3_nt: TGTGCCTGGTCCGGAGGGCAGATCCCCTACGAGCAGTACTTC

v_call: TRBV7-2
clone_size: NA
j_call: TRBJ2-5
d_call: TRBD2
cdr3_aa: CASSFGLAGVETQYF
cdr3_nt: TGTGCCAGCAGCTTCGGACTAGCGGGAGTGGAGACCCAGTACTTC

v_call: TRBV28
clone_size: NA
j_call: TRBJ2-7
d_call: NA
cdr3_aa: CASRGASYEQYF
cdr3_nt: TGTGCCAGCAGGGGGGCCAGCTACGAGCAGTACTTC

v_call: TRBV7-2
clone_size: few
j_call: TRBJ2-1
d_call: NA
cdr3_aa: CASSFLLARGYNEQFF
cdr3_nt: TGTGCCAGCAGCTTCCTACTAGCACGGGGATACAATGAGCAGTTCTTC

v_call: TRBV29-1
clone_size: NA
j_call: TRBJ2-3
d_call: NA
cdr3_aa: CSAARRSEDTQYF
cdr3_nt: TGCAGCGCTGCGCGGCGGTCGGAGGATACGCAGTATTTT

v_call: TRBV10-3
clone_size: NA
j_call: TRBJ2-7
d_call: TRBD2
cdr3_aa: CAISSGSRFYEQYF
cdr3_nt: TGTGCCATCAGTAGCGGGAGTAGGTTCTACGAGCAGTACTTC

v_call: TRBV6-1
clone_size: NA
j_call: TRBJ2-1
d_call: NA
cdr3_aa: CATPTHALSNEQFF
cdr3_nt: TGTGCCACCCCTACCCACGCCCTTTCGAATGAGCAGTTCTTC

v_call: TRBV5-4
clone_size: NA
j_call: TRBJ2-2
d_call: NA
cdr3_aa: CASSLEGGASNTGELFF
cdr3_nt: TGTGCCAGCAGCTTGGAAGGTGGGGCTTCGAACACCGGGGAGCTGTTTTTT

v_call: TRBV29-1
clone_size: NA
j_call: TRBJ2-7
d_call: TRBD1
cdr3_aa: CSVLGQGATEQYF
cdr3_nt: TGCAGCGTTTTAGGACAGGGGGCCACCGAGCAGTACTTC

v_call: TRBV6-5
clone_size: NA
j_call: TRBJ2-7
d_call: TRBD1
cdr3_aa: CASSPGTGYYEQYF
cdr3_nt: TGTGCCAGCAGCCCCGGGACAGGGTATTACGAGCAGTACTTC

v_call: TRBV19
clone_size: once
j_call: TRBJ1-2
d_call: TRBD1
cdr3_aa: CASTPVRGQGRNYGYTF
cdr3_nt: TGTGCCAGTACCCCAGTACGAGGACAGGGTCGTAACTATGGCTACACCTTC

v_call: TRBV27
clone_size: NA
j_call: TRBJ2-7
d_call: TRBD2
cdr3_aa: CASKAGGSLYEQYF
cdr3_nt: TGTGCCAGCAAGGCGGGAGGGTCTTTGTACGAGCAGTACTTC

v_call: TRBV19
clone_size: NA
j_call: TRBJ2-7
d_call: TRBD1
cdr3_aa: CASSPRTGGIYEQYF
cdr3_nt: TGTGCCAGTAGTCCTCGGACAGGGGGGATCTACGAGCAGTACTTC

v_call: TRBV5-1
clone_size: few
j_call: TRBJ1-1
d_call: TRBD1
cdr3_aa: CASSSTGDTEAFF
cdr3_nt: TGCGCCAGCAGCTCGACAGGGGACACTGAAGCTTTCTTT

v_call: TRBV7-9
clone_size: few
j_call: TRBJ1-1
d_call: TRBD1
cdr3_aa: CASSRDRANTEAFF
cdr3_nt: TGTGCCAGCAGCCGGGACAGGGCGAACACTGAAGCTTTCTTT

v_call: TRBV30
clone_size: NA
j_call: TRBJ2-7
d_call: NA
cdr3_aa: CAWRRLGGYEQYF
cdr3_nt: TGTGCCTGGAGGAGGTTGGGGGGCTACGAGCAGTACTTC

v_call: TRBV28
clone_size: once
j_call: TRBJ2-3
d_call: TRBD2
cdr3_aa: CASSPLSPGGTQYF
cdr3_nt: TGTGCCAGCAGCCCCCTCTCTCCGGGAGGCACGCAGTATTTT

v_call: TRBV7-6
clone_size: NA
j_call: TRBJ1-1
d_call: NA
cdr3_aa: CASSLRVDTEAFF
cdr3_nt: TGTGCCAGCAGCTTACGGGTGGACACTGAAGCTTTCTTT

v_call: TRBV14
clone_size: few
j_call: TRBJ1-2
d_call: NA
cdr3_aa: CASMDTWDTYGYTF
cdr3_nt: TGTGCCAGCATGGATACCTGGGACACGTATGGCTACACCTTC

v_call: TRBV5-1
clone_size: NA
j_call: TRBJ2-2
d_call: TRBD2
cdr3_aa: CASSWTRTSGALTGELFF
cdr3_nt: TGCGCCAGCAGCTGGACACGGACTAGCGGGGCCCTAACCGGGGAGCTGTTTTTT

v_call: TRBV28
clone_size: once
j_call: TRBJ1-4
d_call: TRBD1
cdr3_aa: CASSRQGANEKLFF
cdr3_nt: TGTGCCAGCAGTCGACAGGGGGCTAATGAAAAACTGTTTTTT

v_call: TRBV4-2
clone_size: NA
j_call: TRBJ2-1
d_call: TRBD2
cdr3_aa: CASSQLGGRAMDEQFF
cdr3_nt: TGTGCCAGCAGCCAATTGGGAGGGAGGGCCATGGATGAGCAGTTCTTC

v_call: TRBV4-2
clone_size: NA
j_call: TRBJ2-5
d_call: NA
cdr3_aa: CASSQGQAQETQYF
cdr3_nt: TGTGCCAGCAGCCAAGGGCAGGCCCAAGAGACCCAGTACTTC

v_call: TRBV20-1
clone_size: NA
j_call: TRBJ2-1
d_call: NA
cdr3_aa: CSATDRGQFF
cdr3_nt: TGCAGTGCTACCGACCGAGGGCAGTTCTTC

v_call: TRBV5-1
clone_size: NA
j_call: TRBJ1-1
d_call: NA
cdr3_aa: CASSTTGANTEAFF
cdr3_nt: TGCGCCAGCAGCACCACCGGAGCGAACACTGAAGCTTTCTTT

v_call: TRBV6-5
clone_size: NA
j_call: TRBJ1-1
d_call: NA
cdr3_aa: CASTLNRRGTEAFF
cdr3_nt: TGTGCCAGCACCCTAAACCGGAGGGGCACTGAAGCCTTCTTT

v_call: TRBV21-1
clone_size: NA
j_call: TRBJ2-7
d_call: NA
cdr3_aa: CASSKALFRDRGFLEQYF
cdr3_nt: TGTGCCAGCAGCAAAGCGCTTTTTCGGGACAGGGGATTCCTCGAGCAGTACTTC

v_call: TRBV11-2
clone_size: NA
j_call: TRBJ1-1
d_call: NA
cdr3_aa: CASSLVGGNTEAFF
cdr3_nt: TGTGCCAGCAGCCTAGTGGGGGGAAACACTGAAGCTTTCTTT

v_call: TRBV19
clone_size: NA
j_call: TRBJ2-7
d_call: TRBD2
cdr3_aa: CASSIALAGATYEQYF
cdr3_nt: TGTGCCAGTAGTATAGCCCTGGCGGGAGCTACCTACGAGCAGTACTTC

v_call: TRBV28
clone_size: NA
j_call: TRBJ1-3
d_call: NA
cdr3_aa: CASSLVGGAAGNTIYF
cdr3_nt: TGTGCCAGCAGTTTAGTAGGTGGGGCGGCTGGAAACACCATATATTTT

v_call: TRBV6-5
clone_size: few
j_call: TRBJ1-2
d_call: NA
cdr3_aa: CASVPFPGNYGYTF
cdr3_nt: TGTGCCAGCGTACCCTTCCCGGGGAACTATGGCTACACCTTC

v_call: TRBV27
clone_size: NA
j_call: TRBJ2-1
d_call: NA
cdr3_aa: CASTLLAAGGEQFF
cdr3_nt: TGTGCCAGCACCCTACTAGCCGCCGGAGGTGAGCAGTTCTTC

v_call: TRBV5-4
clone_size: few
j_call: TRBJ1-1
d_call: NA
cdr3_aa: CASSLGGQTNTEAFF
cdr3_nt: TGTGCCAGCAGCTTGGGGGGGCAGACAAACACTGAAGCTTTCTTT

v_call: TRBV11-2
clone_size: NA
j_call: TRBJ2-7
d_call: NA
cdr3_aa: CASSSRAASYEQYF
cdr3_nt: TGTGCCAGCAGCTCCCGAGCGGCCTCCTACGAGCAGTACTTC

v_call: TRBV6-1
clone_size: NA
j_call: TRBJ2-1
d_call: TRBD2
cdr3_aa: CASSGLAGRGDEQFF
cdr3_nt: TGTGCCAGCAGTGGACTAGCGGGCCGGGGGGATGAGCAGTTCTTC

v_call: TRBV7-2
clone_size: NA
j_call: TRBJ2-7
d_call: TRBD2
cdr3_aa: CASSLGGRGEQYF
cdr3_nt: TGTGCCAGCAGCTTAGGCGGGAGGGGCGAGCAGTACTTC

v_call: TRBV5-5
clone_size: NA
j_call: TRBJ2-7
d_call: TRBD1
cdr3_aa: CASSLAGDSSPYEQYF
cdr3_nt: TGTGCCAGCAGCTTGGCCGGGGACAGCTCCCCCTACGAGCAGTACTTC

v_call: TRBV5-6
clone_size: NA
j_call: TRBJ2-2
d_call: NA
cdr3_aa: CASSPQWGAGELFF
cdr3_nt: TGTGCCAGCAGCCCCCAGTGGGGGGCCGGGGAGCTGTTTTTT

v_call: TRBV30
clone_size: NA
j_call: TRBJ2-2
d_call: NA
cdr3_aa: CASLLPGVGELFF
cdr3_nt: TGTGCCTCTTTACTTCCAGGGGTCGGGGAGCTGTTTTTT

v_call: TRBV6-4
clone_size: NA
j_call: TRBJ1-1
d_call: TRBD1
cdr3_aa: CASSRTGGTEAFF
cdr3_nt: TGTGCCAGCAGTCGGACAGGTGGGACTGAAGCTTTCTTT

v_call: TRBV19
clone_size: NA
j_call: TRBJ2-1
d_call: TRBD2
cdr3_aa: CASSLGGLLHNEQFF
cdr3_nt: TGTGCCAGTAGTCTGGGGGGACTACTCCACAATGAGCAGTTCTTC

v_call: TRBV7-2
clone_size: NA
j_call: TRBJ2-5
d_call: NA
cdr3_aa: CASSILRETQYF
cdr3_nt: TGTGCCAGCAGCATTTTACGGGAGACCCAGTACTTC

v_call: TRBV19
clone_size: NA
j_call: TRBJ1-5
d_call: TRBD1
cdr3_aa: CASSRRGNQPQHF
cdr3_nt: TGTGCCAGTAGTCGCAGGGGGAATCAGCCCCAGCATTTT

v_call: TRBV7-9
clone_size: NA
j_call: TRBJ2-7
d_call: NA
cdr3_aa: CASSLVLSEQYF
cdr3_nt: TGTGCCAGCAGCTTAGTTCTTAGCGAGCAGTACTTC

v_call: TRBV7-2
clone_size: NA
j_call: TRBJ2-1
d_call: NA
cdr3_aa: CASSAFQGSSYNEQFF
cdr3_nt: TGTGCCAGCAGCGCCTTTCAGGGGAGCTCCTACAATGAGCAGTTCTTC

v_call: TRBV29-1
clone_size: NA
j_call: TRBJ2-5
d_call: TRBD2
cdr3_aa: CSVGPGSGRAGVETQYF
cdr3_nt: TGCAGCGTTGGCCCAGGTAGCGGGAGGGCCGGAGTGGAGACCCAGTACTTC

v_call: TRBV27
clone_size: NA
j_call: TRBJ1-1
d_call: NA
cdr3_aa: CASSLSQGGYTEAFF
cdr3_nt: TGTGCCAGCAGTTTATCGCAGGGAGGGTACACTGAAGCTTTCTTT

v_call: TRBV13
clone_size: NA
j_call: TRBJ1-2
d_call: NA
cdr3_aa: CASSLDRGPHVGGYTF
cdr3_nt: TGTGCCAGCAGCTTAGATCGAGGGCCACACGTCGGGGGCTACACCTTC

v_call: TRBV30
clone_size: NA
j_call: TRBJ2-7
d_call: NA
cdr3_aa: CAWSVDLPYEQYF
cdr3_nt: TGTGCCTGGAGTGTAGACTTGCCCTACGAGCAGTACTTC

v_call: TRBV2
clone_size: NA
j_call: TRBJ2-2
d_call: TRBD2
cdr3_aa: CASSREGSRTGELFF
cdr3_nt: TGTGCCAGCAGTCGGGAGGGGAGTCGCACCGGGGAGCTGTTTTTT

v_call: TRBV28
clone_size: NA
j_call: TRBJ2-5
d_call: NA
cdr3_aa: CASSLRTQETQYF
cdr3_nt: TGTGCCAGCAGTTTGAGGACTCAAGAGACCCAGTACTTC

v_call: TRBV18
clone_size: NA
j_call: TRBJ2-7
d_call: NA
cdr3_aa: CASSPRDTYEQYF
cdr3_nt: TGTGCCAGCTCACCACGGGACACCTACGAGCAGTACTTC

v_call: TRBV19
clone_size: NA
j_call: TRBJ2-5
d_call: TRBD2
cdr3_aa: CASSIGLAVEQYF
cdr3_nt: TGTGCCAGTAGTATAGGACTAGCCGTTGAGCAGTACTTC

v_call: TRBV28
clone_size: NA
j_call: TRBJ1-1
d_call: TRBD1
cdr3_aa: CASRYRGGAEAFF
cdr3_nt: TGTGCCAGCAGGTACAGGGGCGGGGCTGAAGCTTTCTTT

v_call: TRBV2
clone_size: NA
j_call: TRBJ2-1
d_call: TRBD1
cdr3_aa: CASSEEQGYEQFF
cdr3_nt: TGTGCCAGCAGTGAAGAACAGGGGTATGAGCAGTTCTTC